Listed below are T cell receptor beta chains from one sample, sequenced in a study of blood T cell repertoires in COVID-19. Data came from immunoSEQ multiplex PCR; TCRdb stores just in-frame clones and leaves some out. The repertoire includes over 200,000 clones, roughly nine tenths of them detected once, and 1.9% sits in the top ten. Material: peripheral blood. The receptors come from a man aged 35-49 years with active or convalescent COVID-19. Each CDR3 is given with its conserved first and last residue. Fields, in order: D gene, clone size, J gene, V gene, CDR3 DNA, CDR3 protein. D genes are given only for firm matches. Part of the rows lack a size; the others show once, few, many or a class for expanded clones.

>TRBD1|-|TRBJ1-2|TRBV20-1
TGCAGTGCTAGTTTATTGATATCGACAGGGGGCGATCATGGCTACACCTTC
CSASLLISTGGDHGYTF
>-|-|TRBJ1-2|TRBV5-4
TGTGCCAGCAGCTTGGTTGGCAGGCCCGACGGCTACACCTTC
CASSLVGRPDGYTF
>TRBD1|-|TRBJ1-3|TRBV28
TGTGCCATCGAAGGGGGCATCTCTGGAAACACCATATATTTT
CAIEGGISGNTIYF
>-|-|TRBJ1-2|TRBV6-5
TGTGCCAGCAGTTACGGGGGGAGAGGTGGCTACACCTTC
CASSYGGRGGYTF
>-|-|TRBJ2-5|TRBV5-1
TGCGCCAGCAACGAAGGACAGGGAGGGGAGACCCAGTACTTC
CASNEGQGGETQYF
>TRBD1|-|TRBJ2-7|TRBV5-1
TGCGCCAGCAGCTTGTCTCCTAGTTCTGACAGGGAGTTCGGGCAGTACTTC
CASSLSPSSDREFGQYF
>TRBD1|-|TRBJ1-5|TRBV28
TGTGCCAGCAGTTCGTCTTCACAGGGGGCCAGCAATCAGCCCCAGCATTTT
CASSSSSQGASNQPQHF
>-|-|TRBJ2-2|TRBV24-1
TGTGCCACCAGTGATTTGGCGGGGACGAACACCGGGGAGCTGTTTTTT
CATSDLAGTNTGELFF
>TRBD2|-|TRBJ2-3|TRBV5-1
TGCGCCAGCAGCTTGCTAGCGGGGGCAAACACAGATACGCAGTATTTT
CASSLLAGANTDTQYF
>TRBD1|-|TRBJ1-4|TRBV2
TGTGCCAGCAGTAAAGAGGGGACAGGGGGAAATGAAAAACTGTTTTTT
CASSKEGTGGNEKLFF
>-|-|TRBJ2-7|TRBV5-4
TGTGCCAGCAGCCGGGACAACTCCTACGAGCAGTACTTC
CASSRDNSYEQYF
>-|-|TRBJ1-6|TRBV30
TGTGCCTGGTTGCCGATCCGGGTCCTCTATTCACCCCTCCACTTT
CAWLPIRVLYSPLHF
>-|-|TRBJ1-1|TRBV2
TGTGCCAGCAGTGAAGCGGAGCGGATGAACACTGAAGCTTTCTTT
CASSEAERMNTEAFF
>TRBD1|once|TRBJ1-5|TRBV4-1
TGCGCCAGCAGCCACAGGGGGACCCTAAATCAGCCCCAGCATTTT
CASSHRGTLNQPQHF
>-|-|TRBJ2-7|TRBV29-1
TGCAGCGTAACCCAGGGTTGGGAGCAGTACTTC
CSVTQGWEQYF
>TRBD1|-|TRBJ1-2|TRBV29-1
TGCAGCGTTGAAGATGGGACAGGCGGCTATGGCTACACCTTC
CSVEDGTGGYGYTF
>-|-|TRBJ1-3|TRBV7-8
TGTGCCAGCAGCTTCTACTCTGGAAACACCATATATTTT
CASSFYSGNTIYF
>-|-|TRBJ2-1|TRBV11-2
TGTGCCAGCAGCCGGAGCCCGGCGACTAGCAATGAGCAGTTCTTC
CASSRSPATSNEQFF
>-|once|TRBJ1-1|TRBV15
TGTGCCACCAGCATTGGCCCGACTCATAAGAACACTGAAGCTTTCTTT
CATSIGPTHKNTEAFF
>TRBD1|-|TRBJ1-2|TRBV9
TGTGCCAGCAGCGTCGGTGGACCGACAGGGAGAAGTGGCTACACCTTC
CASSVGGPTGRSGYTF
>-|-|TRBJ2-6|TRBV19
TGTGCCAGTAGTATTTCCAGACTTGGGGCCAACGTCCTGACTTTC
CASSISRLGANVLTF
>-|-|TRBJ1-1|TRBV21-1
TGTGCCAGCAGCAAACGGTGTCAGGGCATGAACACTGAAGCTTTCTTT
CASSKRCQGMNTEAFF
>-|-|TRBJ1-6|TRBV7-8
TGTGCCAGCAGCTTGACTAGGGGCTGGAATTCACCCCTCCACTTT
CASSLTRGWNSPLHF
>-|-|TRBJ1-2|TRBV20-1
TGCAGTGCCCCGAGGCGGGGTGGCTACACCTTC
CSAPRRGGYTF
>-|-|TRBJ2-1|TRBV3-1/TRBV3-2
TGTGCCAGCAGCCAAGATCTTTGGACTTCGTCCTACAATGAGCAGTTCTTC
CASSQDLWTSSYNEQFF
>-|-|TRBJ1-2|TRBV15
TGTGCCACCAGCAGAGATTCATCAGGGGACTATGGCTACACCTTC
CATSRDSSGDYGYTF
>TRBD1|-|TRBJ1-1|TRBV2
TGTGCCAGCAGTCAACGGGACAGTACTAACACTGAAGCTTTCTTT
CASSQRDSTNTEAFF
>TRBD1|-|TRBJ1-1|TRBV11-2
TGTGCCAGCAGCTTAGTAATGGGACAGGTGAACACTGAAGCTTTCTTT
CASSLVMGQVNTEAFF
>-|-|TRBJ2-5|TRBV27
TGTGCCAGCAGTACCTGGACAGCCCAAGAGACCCAGTACTTC
CASSTWTAQETQYF
>TRBD1|once|TRBJ2-7|TRBV6-6
TGTGCCAGCAGTTACTCGATCCCAGGGGGCTCTTACGAGCAGTACTTC
CASSYSIPGGSYEQYF
>-|-|TRBJ2-3|TRBV6-5
TGTGCCAGCAGTTACTCAGGGGGGGGTCGGGATACGCAGTATTTT
CASSYSGGGRDTQYF
>-|-|TRBJ2-1|TRBV28
TGTGCCAGCAGTGTACAGGGTAATGAGCAGTTCTTC
CASSVQGNEQFF
>TRBD1|once|TRBJ1-4|TRBV19
TGTGCCAGTAGCCTGGGACAGGGAAACTGGAATGAAAAACTGTTTTTT
CASSLGQGNWNEKLFF
>-|-|TRBJ2-5|TRBV5-5
TGTGCCAGCAGCCCCAGCCTTACAGGGTCGGAGACCCAGTACTTC
CASSPSLTGSETQYF
>TRBD2|once|TRBJ2-1|TRBV18
TGTGCCAGCTCACCACGGTTGTTAGCGGGGGCCACCCATCGTAACAATGAGCAGTTCTTC
CASSPRLLAGATHRNNEQFF
>-|-|TRBJ1-6|TRBV18
TGTGCCAGCTCACCAAGTTCGGTGGATTCACCCCTCCACTTT
CASSPSSVDSPLHF
>-|-|TRBJ2-1|TRBV19
TGTGCCACAAGAGACGGGTACAATGAGCAGTTCTTC
CATRDGYNEQFF
>-|once|TRBJ2-2|TRBV9
TGTGCCAGCAGCCCCTTCCAGGGGACCGGGGAGCTGTTTTTT
CASSPFQGTGELFF
>-|once|TRBJ2-7|TRBV5-6
TGTGCCAGCAGAAGGGACAAAAACGACCTTTTGCACTACGAGCAGTACTTC
CASRRDKNDLLHYEQYF
>-|-|TRBJ1-1|TRBV7-8
TGTGCCAGCAGCGCACAAGGGGCGGAGGGCACTGAAGCTTTCTTT
CASSAQGAEGTEAFF
>-|-|TRBJ1-2|TRBV2
TGTGCCAGCAGTGTACAAGCAGACAGGTCTGGCTACACCTTC
CASSVQADRSGYTF
>TRBD1|-|TRBJ1-1|TRBV6-1
TGTGCCAGCAGTGGGACAGGTCTTTGGATGAACACTGAAGCTTTCTTT
CASSGTGLWMNTEAFF
>-|-|TRBJ2-2|TRBV6-5
TGTGCCAGTCTCCCCCGGGCGAACACCGGGGAGCTGTTTTTT
CASLPRANTGELFF
>-|few|TRBJ1-1|TRBV7-3
TGTGCCAGCAGCTTAATAGGGGGTGAAGCTTTCTTT
CASSLIGGEAFF
>TRBD1|-|TRBJ2-7|TRBV14
TGTGCCAGTCGACAGGGGGGTCCCCCCTACGAGCAGTACTTC
CASRQGGPPYEQYF
>-|-|TRBJ1-1|TRBV19
TGTGCCAGTAGTCCCACAGCTAACACTGAAGCTTTCTTT
CASSPTANTEAFF
>-|-|TRBJ2-7|TRBV7-2
TGTGCCAGCAGCTTGGCGGCTCAAAGCTCCTACGAGCAGTACTTC
CASSLAAQSSYEQYF
>-|-|TRBJ1-5|TRBV6-1
TGTGCCAGCAGTGAAGCTAGTCAGCCCCAGCATTTT
CASSEASQPQHF
>TRBD1|-|TRBJ1-1|TRBV13
TGTGCCAGCAGCGTCTCCGGACAGGGGGACCCATGGGACACTGAAGCTTTCTTT
CASSVSGQGDPWDTEAFF
>TRBD2|-|TRBJ2-2|TRBV5-1
TGCGCCAGCAGCCCCTCTACTAGCGGGAGCGACACCGGGGAGCTGTTTTTT
CASSPSTSGSDTGELFF
>TRBD1|-|TRBJ1-1|TRBV2
TGTGCCAGCAGTGGCTCAGGGGGCGGCACTGAAGCTTTCTTT
CASSGSGGGTEAFF